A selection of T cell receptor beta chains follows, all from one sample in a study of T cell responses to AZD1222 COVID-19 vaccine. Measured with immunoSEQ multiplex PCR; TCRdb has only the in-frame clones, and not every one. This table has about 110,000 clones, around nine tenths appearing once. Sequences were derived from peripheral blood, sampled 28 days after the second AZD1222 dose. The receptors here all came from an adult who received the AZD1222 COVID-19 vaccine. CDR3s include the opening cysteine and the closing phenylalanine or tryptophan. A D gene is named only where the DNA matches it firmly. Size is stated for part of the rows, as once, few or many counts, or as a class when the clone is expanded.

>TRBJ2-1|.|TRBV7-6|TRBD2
CASSLISGRYNEQFF
TGTGCCAGCAGCCTCATTAGCGGGAGGTACAATGAGCAGTTCTTC
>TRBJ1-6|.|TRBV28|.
CASSFRNSPLHF
TGTGCCAGCAGTTTCAGAAATTCACCCCTCCACTTT
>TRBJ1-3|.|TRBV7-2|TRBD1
CASSLTGVGNTIYF
TGTGCCAGCAGCCTAACAGGGGTCGGAAACACCATATATTTT
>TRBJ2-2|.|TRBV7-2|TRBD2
CAHRTRAGGELFF
TGTGCCCATAGGACTAGAGCGGGCGGGGAGCTGTTTTTT
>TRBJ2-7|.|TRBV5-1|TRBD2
CASSLMGLAGGPNEQYF
TGCGCCAGCAGCTTGATGGGACTAGCGGGAGGGCCAAACGAGCAGTACTTC
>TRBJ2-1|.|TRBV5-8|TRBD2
CASSLTSGGVEEQFF
TGTGCCAGCAGCTTGACTAGCGGGGGGGTGGAGGAGCAGTTCTTC
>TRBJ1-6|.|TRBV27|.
CASKEGNSPLHF
TGTGCCAGCAAGGAGGGTAATTCACCCCTCCACTTT
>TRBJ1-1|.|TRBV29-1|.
CSVEDTEAFF
TGCAGCGTTGAAGACACTGAAGCTTTCTTT
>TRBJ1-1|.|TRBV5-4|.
CASSLGPFVRTEAFF
TGTGCCAGCAGCTTGGGACCCTTCGTCCGCACTGAAGCTTTCTTT
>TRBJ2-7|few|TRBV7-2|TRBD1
CASSLGQAFSYEQYF
TGTGCCAGCAGCCTAGGACAGGCCTTCTCCTACGAGCAGTACTTC
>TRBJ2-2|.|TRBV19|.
CASSTVGTLTGELFF
TGTGCCAGTAGTACGGTGGGGACACTTACCGGGGAGCTGTTTTTT
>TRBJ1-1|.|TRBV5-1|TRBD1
CASSLETGGNTEAFF
TGCGCCAGCAGCTTGGAAACAGGGGGCAACACTGAAGCTTTCTTT
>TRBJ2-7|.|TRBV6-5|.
CASSYSSEQYF
TGTGCCAGCAGTTACTCCTCCGAGCAGTACTTC
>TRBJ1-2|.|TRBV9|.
CASKLVQGFYGYTF
TGTGCCAGCAAACTAGTACAGGGATTCTATGGCTACACCTTC
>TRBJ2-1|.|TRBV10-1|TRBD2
CASSYYSSGYNEQFF
TGCGCCAGCAGCTACTATTCTAGCGGCTACAATGAGCAGTTCTTC
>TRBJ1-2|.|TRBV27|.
CATYLRTVLCGYTF
TGTGCCACCTACCTTAGGACTGTCCTATGCGGCTACACCTTC
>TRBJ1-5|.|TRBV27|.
CASSSLTRTGGNQPQHF
TGTGCCAGCAGTTCCCTGACCCGTACGGGGGGGAATCAGCCCCAGCATTTT
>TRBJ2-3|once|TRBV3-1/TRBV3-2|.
CASSLLGGPTDTQYF
TGTGCCAGCAGCCTATTGGGGGGGCCCACAGATACGCAGTATTTT
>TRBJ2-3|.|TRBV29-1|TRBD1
CSVETGGAIDTQYF
TGCAGCGTTGAAACAGGGGGCGCAATAGATACGCAGTATTTT
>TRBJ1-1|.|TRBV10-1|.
CASSEGGTEAFF
TGCGCCAGCAGTGAGGGTGGGACTGAAGCTTTCTTT
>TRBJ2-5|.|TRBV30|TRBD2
CAWRGGLTSGGRETQYF
TGTGCCTGGAGGGGAGGGTTAACTAGCGGGGGTAGAGAGACCCAGTACTTC
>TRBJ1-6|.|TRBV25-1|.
CASRRAFNSPLHF
TGTGCCAGCAGGAGGGCCTTTAATTCACCCCTCCACTTT
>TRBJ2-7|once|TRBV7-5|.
CARSLHPTYEQYF
TGTGCCAGAAGCCTCCACCCCACCTACGAGCAGTACTTC
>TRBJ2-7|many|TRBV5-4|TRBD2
CASSLEPGGYEQYF
TGTGCCAGCAGCTTGGAGCCGGGGGGCTACGAGCAGTACTTC
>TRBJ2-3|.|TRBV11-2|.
CASNRFSTDTQYF
TGTGCCAGCAATAGGTTTAGCACAGATACGCAGTATTTT
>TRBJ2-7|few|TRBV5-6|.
CASSLGQLEQYF
TGTGCCAGCAGCTTGGGCCAGCTCGAGCAGTACTTC
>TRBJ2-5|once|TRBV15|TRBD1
CATSKRDREKETQYF
TGTGCCACCAGCAAACGGGACAGGGAGAAGGAGACCCAGTACTTC
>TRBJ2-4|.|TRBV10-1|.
CASIGDRTIQNIQYF
TGCGCCAGCATTGGGGACCGGACTATCCAAAACATTCAGTACTTC
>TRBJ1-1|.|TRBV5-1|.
CASSLWAGINTEAFF
TGCGCCAGCAGCTTATGGGCAGGGATAAACACTGAAGCTTTCTTT
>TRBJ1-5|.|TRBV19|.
CASSIEVTMPQHF
TGTGCCAGTAGTATAGAGGTAACGATGCCCCAGCATTTT
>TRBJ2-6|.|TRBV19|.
CASNRAGANVLTF
TGTGCCAGTAACAGGGCTGGGGCCAACGTCCTGACTTTC
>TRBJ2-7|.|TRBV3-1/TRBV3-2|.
CASSQDRLARTYEQYF
TGTGCCAGCAGCCAAGATCGGCTAGCGCGGACCTACGAGCAGTACTTC
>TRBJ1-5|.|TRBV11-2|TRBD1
CASSRDRDQPQHF
TGTGCCAGCAGCCGGGACAGGGATCAGCCCCAGCATTTT
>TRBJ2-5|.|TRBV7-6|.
CASSLGTEQETQYF
TGTGCCAGCAGCTTAGGGACAGAACAAGAGACCCAGTACTTC
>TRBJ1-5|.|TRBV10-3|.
CAIRPGQGGQPQHF
TGTGCCATCAGGCCGGGACAAGGGGGTCAGCCCCAGCATTTT
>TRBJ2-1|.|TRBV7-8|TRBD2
CASTTSGGSEQFF
TGTGCCAGCACGACTAGCGGGGGCTCGGAGCAGTTCTTC
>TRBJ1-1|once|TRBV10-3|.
CAARTGTKNTEAFF
TGTGCCGCCCGAACCGGGACAAAGAACACTGAAGCTTTCTTT
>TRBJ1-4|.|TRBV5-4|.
CASSLGGMANEKLFF
TGTGCCAGCAGCCTGGGGGGTATGGCTAATGAAAAACTGTTTTTT
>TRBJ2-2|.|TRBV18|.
CASSPGRANTGELFF
TGTGCCAGCTCACCGGGCAGGGCGAACACCGGGGAGCTGTTTTTT
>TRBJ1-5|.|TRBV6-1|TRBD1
CASSESQGLGNQPQHF
TGTGCCAGCAGTGAGTCACAGGGGTTGGGCAATCAGCCCCAGCATTTT
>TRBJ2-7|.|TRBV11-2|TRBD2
CASILGTSGGVNPYEQYF
TGTGCCAGCATCCTCGGGACTAGCGGGGGGGTCAACCCCTACGAGCAGTACTTC
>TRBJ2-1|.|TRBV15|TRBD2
CATSRLAGGRQFF
TGTGCCACCAGCAGACTAGCGGGAGGAAGGCAGTTCTTC
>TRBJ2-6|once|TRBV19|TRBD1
CASSIDLGTGSPGANVLTF
TGTGCCAGTAGTATAGATCTGGGGACAGGGTCCCCTGGGGCCAACGTCCTGACTTTC
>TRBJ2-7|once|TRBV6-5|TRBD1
CASSSRQGPYEQYF
TGTGCCAGCAGTTCTCGACAGGGACCCTACGAGCAGTACTTC
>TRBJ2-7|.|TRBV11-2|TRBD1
CASSLQGELSYEQYF
TGTGCCAGCAGTTTACAGGGGGAATTATCCTACGAGCAGTACTTC
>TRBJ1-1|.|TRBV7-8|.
CASSRSVGDRSEAFF
TGTGCCAGCAGCCGTTCAGTAGGGGATAGAAGTGAAGCTTTCTTT
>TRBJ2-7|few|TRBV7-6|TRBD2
CASSTRGGSSYEQYF
TGTGCCAGCAGCACCCGCGGGGGGTCCTCCTACGAGCAGTACTTC
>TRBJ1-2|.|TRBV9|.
CASSLGPAGYTF
TGTGCCAGCAGCCTGGGACCGGCGGGCTACACCTTC
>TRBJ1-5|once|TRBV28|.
CASSRPRGGNQPQHF
TGTGCCAGCAGCCGTCCAAGGGGAGGCAATCAGCCCCAGCATTTT
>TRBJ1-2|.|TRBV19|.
CASSISSGANYGYTF
TGTGCCAGTAGTATAAGCAGTGGGGCTAACTATGGCTACACCTTC
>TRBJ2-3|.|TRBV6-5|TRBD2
CASRRVGEGTDTQYF
TGTGCCAGCAGAAGGGTAGGGGAGGGAACAGATACGCAGTATTTT
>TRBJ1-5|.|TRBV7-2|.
CASSLVGVGNQPQHF
TGTGCCAGCAGCTTAGTAGGAGTTGGCAATCAGCCCCAGCATTTT
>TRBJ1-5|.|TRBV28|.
CASTPRGRGGNQPQHF
TGTGCCAGCACCCCTAGGGGACGCGGGGGCAATCAGCCCCAGCATTTT
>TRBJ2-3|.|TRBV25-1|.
CASSDQGLDTQYF
TGTGCCAGCAGTGACCAGGGACTCGATACGCAGTATTTT
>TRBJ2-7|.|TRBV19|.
CASSVRGGRERREQYF
TGTGCCAGTAGTGTCCGTGGGGGACGGGAACGGAGAGAGCAGTACTTC
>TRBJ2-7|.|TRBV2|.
CASSGASYEQYF
TGTGCCAGCAGTGGGGCCTCCTACGAGCAGTACTTC
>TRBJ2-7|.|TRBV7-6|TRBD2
CASSVGLAGYEQYF
TGTGCCAGCAGCGTGGGACTAGCGGGATACGAGCAGTACTTC
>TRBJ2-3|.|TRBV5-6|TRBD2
CASSGYIAGGTDTQYF
TGTGCCAGCAGCGGGTACATAGCGGGGGGCACAGATACGCAGTATTTT